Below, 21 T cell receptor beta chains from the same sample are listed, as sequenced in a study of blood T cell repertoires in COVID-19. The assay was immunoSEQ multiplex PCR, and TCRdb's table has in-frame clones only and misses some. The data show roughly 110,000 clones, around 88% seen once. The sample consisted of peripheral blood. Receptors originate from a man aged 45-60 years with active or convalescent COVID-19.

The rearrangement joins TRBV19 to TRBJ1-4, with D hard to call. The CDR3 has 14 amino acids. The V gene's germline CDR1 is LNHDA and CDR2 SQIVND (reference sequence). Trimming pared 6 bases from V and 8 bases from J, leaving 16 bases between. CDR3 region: CASSPEPGGEKLFF. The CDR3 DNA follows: TGTGCCAGTAGCCCGGAACCAGGCGGGGAAAAACTGTTTTTT.

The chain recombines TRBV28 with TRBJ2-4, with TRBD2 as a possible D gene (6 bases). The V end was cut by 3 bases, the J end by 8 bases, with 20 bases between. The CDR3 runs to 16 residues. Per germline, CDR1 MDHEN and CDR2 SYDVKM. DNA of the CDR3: TGTGCCAGCAGTTTCAAAGCCTTGCGGGGATGGGACATTCAGTACTTC. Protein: CASSFKALRGWDIQYF.

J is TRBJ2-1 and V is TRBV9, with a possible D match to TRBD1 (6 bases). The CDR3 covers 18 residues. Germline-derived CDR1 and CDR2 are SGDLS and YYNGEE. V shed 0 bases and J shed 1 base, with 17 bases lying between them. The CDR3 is CASSVDEDSKRSYNEQFF. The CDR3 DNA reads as TGTGCCAGCAGCGTAGATGAGGACAGCAAAAGGTCCTACAATGAGCAGTTCTTC. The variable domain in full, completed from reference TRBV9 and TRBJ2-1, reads DSGVTQTPKHLITATGQRVTLRCSPRSGDLSVYWYQQSLDQGLQFLIQYYNGEERAKGNILERFSAQQFPDLHSELNLSSLELGDSALYFCASSVDEDSKRSYNEQFFGPGTRLTVL.

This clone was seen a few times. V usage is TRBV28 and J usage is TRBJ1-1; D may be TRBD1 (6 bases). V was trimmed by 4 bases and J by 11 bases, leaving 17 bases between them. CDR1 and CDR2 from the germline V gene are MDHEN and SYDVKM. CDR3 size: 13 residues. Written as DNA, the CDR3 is TGTGCCAGCAGTTATACACAGGGATGGGCCGCTTTCTTT. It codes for CASSYTQGWAAFF.

The CDR3 DNA is TGTGCCAGTAGTCCCTGGGGGACTAGCGGGAAGTACGAGCAGTACTTC. Protein product: CASSPWGTSGKYEQYF. The V and J genes are TRBV19 and TRBJ2-7; the match to TRBD2 covers 13 bases. Per the germline V gene, CDR1 is LNHDA and CDR2 is SQIVND (reference sequence). CDR3 length equals 16 residues. The V gene end was trimmed by 5 bases and the J gene end by 4 bases; junction bases not matched to a gene: 8.

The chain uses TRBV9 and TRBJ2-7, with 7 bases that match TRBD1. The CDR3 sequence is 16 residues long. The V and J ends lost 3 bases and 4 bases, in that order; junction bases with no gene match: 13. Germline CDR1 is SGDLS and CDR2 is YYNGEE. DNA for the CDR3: TGTGCCAGCAGCGCAGAACCACAGGGGAGCATATACGAGCAGTACTTC. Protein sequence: CASSAEPQGSIYEQYF.

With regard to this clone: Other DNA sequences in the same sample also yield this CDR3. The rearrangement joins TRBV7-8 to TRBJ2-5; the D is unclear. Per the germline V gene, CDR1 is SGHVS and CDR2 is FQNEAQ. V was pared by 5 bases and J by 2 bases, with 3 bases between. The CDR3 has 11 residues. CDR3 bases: TGTGCCAGCAGCCCGCAAGAGACCCAGTACTTC. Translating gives CASSPQETQYF.

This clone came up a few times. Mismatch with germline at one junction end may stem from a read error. CDR3 protein: CASRERTSDQPQHF. CDR3 sequence (DNA): TGCGCCAGCAGGGAACGTACTAGCGATCAGCCCCAGCATTTT. The chain has TRBV5-1 and TRBJ1-5; no reliable D call. The CDR3 extends over 14 amino acids. Germline V gene lookup returns CDR1 SGHRS and CDR2 YFSETQ.

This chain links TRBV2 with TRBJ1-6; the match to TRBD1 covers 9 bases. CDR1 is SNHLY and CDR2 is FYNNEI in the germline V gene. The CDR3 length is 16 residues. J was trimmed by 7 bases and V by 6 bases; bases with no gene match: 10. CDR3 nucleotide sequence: TGTGCCAGCAGCGCCGGGACAGGGTGGCGGAATTCACCCCTCCACTTT. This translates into CASSAGTGWRNSPLHF.

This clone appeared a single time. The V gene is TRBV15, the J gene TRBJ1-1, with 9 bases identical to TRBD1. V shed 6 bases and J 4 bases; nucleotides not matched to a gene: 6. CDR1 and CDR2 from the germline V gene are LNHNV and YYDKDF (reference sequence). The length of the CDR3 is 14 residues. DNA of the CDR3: TGTGCCACCAGTTCGGACAGGGGAGGCACTGAAGCTTTCTTT. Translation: CATSSDRGGTEAFF.

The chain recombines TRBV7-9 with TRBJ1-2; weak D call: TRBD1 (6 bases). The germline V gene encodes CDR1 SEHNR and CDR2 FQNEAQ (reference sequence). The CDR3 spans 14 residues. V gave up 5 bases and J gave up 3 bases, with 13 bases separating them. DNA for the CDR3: TGTGCCAGCAGCCCCGGACAGTTCCACTATGGCTACACCTTC. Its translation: CASSPGQFHYGYTF.

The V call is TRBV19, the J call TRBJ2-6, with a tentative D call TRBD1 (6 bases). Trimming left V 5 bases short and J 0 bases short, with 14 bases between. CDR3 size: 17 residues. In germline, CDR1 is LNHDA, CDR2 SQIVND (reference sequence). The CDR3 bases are TGTGCCAGTAGTGTCACGGACAGTCTCTCTGGGGCCAACGTCCTGACTTTC. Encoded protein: CASSVTDSLSGANVLTF. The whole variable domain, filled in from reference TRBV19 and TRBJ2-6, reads DGGITQSPKYLFRKEGQNVTLSCEQNLNHDAMYWYRQDPGQGLRLIYYSQIVNDFQKGDIAEGYSVSREKKESFPLTVTSAQKNPTAFYLCASSVTDSLSGANVLTFGAGSRLTVL.

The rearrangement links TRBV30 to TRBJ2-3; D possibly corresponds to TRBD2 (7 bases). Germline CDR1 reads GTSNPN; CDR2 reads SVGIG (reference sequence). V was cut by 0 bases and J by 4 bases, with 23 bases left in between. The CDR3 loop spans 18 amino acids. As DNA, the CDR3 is TGTGCCTGGAGTGTACGGAGGGGGGGGTCTAGCGGAGCAGATACGCAGTATTTT. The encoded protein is CAWSVRRGGSSGADTQYF. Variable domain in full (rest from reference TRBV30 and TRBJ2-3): SQTIHQWPATLVQPVGSPLSLECTVEGTSNPNLYWYRQAAGRGLQLLFYSVGIGQISSEVPQNLSASRPQDRQFILSSKKLLLSDSGFYLCAWSVRRGGSSGADTQYFGPGTRLTVL.

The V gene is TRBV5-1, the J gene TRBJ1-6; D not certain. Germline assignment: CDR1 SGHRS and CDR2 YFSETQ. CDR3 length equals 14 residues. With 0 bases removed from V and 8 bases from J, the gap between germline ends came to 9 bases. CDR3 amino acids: CASSLEEKDSPLHF. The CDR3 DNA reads TGCGCCAGCAGCTTGGAGGAGAAGGATTCACCCCTCCACTTT. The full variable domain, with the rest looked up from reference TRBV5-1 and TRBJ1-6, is KAGVTQTPRYLIKTRGQQVTLSCSPISGHRSVSWYQQTPGQGLQFLFEYFSETQRNKGNFPGRFSGRQFSNSRSEMNVSTLELGDSALYLCASSLEEKDSPLHFGNGTRLTVT.

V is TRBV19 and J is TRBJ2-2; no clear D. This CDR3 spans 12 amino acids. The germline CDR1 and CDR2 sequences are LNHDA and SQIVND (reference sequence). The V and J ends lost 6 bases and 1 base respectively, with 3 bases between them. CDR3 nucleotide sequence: TGTGCCAGTAGACAGAACACCGGGGAGCTGTTTTTT. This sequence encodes CASRQNTGELFF.

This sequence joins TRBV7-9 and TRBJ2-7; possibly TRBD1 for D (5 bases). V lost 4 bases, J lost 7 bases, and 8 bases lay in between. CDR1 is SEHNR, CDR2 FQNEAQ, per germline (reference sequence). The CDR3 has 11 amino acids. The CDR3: CASSSGQEQYF. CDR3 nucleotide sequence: TGTGCCAGCAGCTCTGGACAAGAGCAGTACTTC.

The CDR3 region has the DNA TGTGCCAGCAGCTTTGGGACAGGGGATTACCAAGAGACCCAGTACTTC. This sequence encodes CASSFGTGDYQETQYF. The chain has TRBV11-3 and TRBJ2-5, with 10 bases identical to TRBD1. From germline, CDR1 is SGHNT and CDR2 YENEEA. The CDR3 spans 16 residues. V was clipped by 3 bases and J by 0 bases; unmatched bases: 4.

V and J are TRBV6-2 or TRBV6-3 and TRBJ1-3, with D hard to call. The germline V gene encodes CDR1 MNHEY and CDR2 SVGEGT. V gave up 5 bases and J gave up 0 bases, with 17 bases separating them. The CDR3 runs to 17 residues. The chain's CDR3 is CASSHPVRPHSGNTIYF. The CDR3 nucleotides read TGTGCCAGCAGTCACCCGGTGCGGCCACACTCTGGAAACACCATATATTTT.

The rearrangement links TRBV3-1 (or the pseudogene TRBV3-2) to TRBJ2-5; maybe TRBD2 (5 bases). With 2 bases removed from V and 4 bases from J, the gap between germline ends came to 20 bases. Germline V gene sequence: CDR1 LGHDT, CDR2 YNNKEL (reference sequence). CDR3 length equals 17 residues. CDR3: CASSQNAAGLAGETQYF. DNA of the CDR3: TGTGCCAGCAGCCAAAATGCTGCGGGCCTAGCCGGAGAGACCCAGTACTTC.

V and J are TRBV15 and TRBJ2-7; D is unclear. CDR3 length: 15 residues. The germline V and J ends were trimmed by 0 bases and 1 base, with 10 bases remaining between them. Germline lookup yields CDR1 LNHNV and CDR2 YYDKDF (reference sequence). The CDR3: CATSREQTVSYEQYF. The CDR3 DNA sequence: TGTGCCACCAGCAGAGAACAGACGGTTTCCTACGAGCAGTACTTC. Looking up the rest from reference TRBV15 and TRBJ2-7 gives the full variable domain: DAMVIQNPRYQVTQFGKPVTLSCSQTLNHNVMYWYQQKSSQAPKLLFHYYDKDFNNEADTPDNFQSRRPNTSFCFLDIRSPGLGDTAMYLCATSREQTVSYEQYFGPGTRLTVT.

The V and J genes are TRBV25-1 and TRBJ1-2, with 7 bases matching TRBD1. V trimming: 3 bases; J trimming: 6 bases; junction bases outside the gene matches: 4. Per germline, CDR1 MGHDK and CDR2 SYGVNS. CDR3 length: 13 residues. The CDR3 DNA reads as TGTGCCAGCAGTGACAGGGGGTCGGATGGCTACACCTTC. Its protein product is CASSDRGSDGYTF.